These T cell receptor beta chains were read from a single sample in a study of T cell repertoires in cytomegalovirus infection. TCRdb recomputed calls from the reads with MiXCR, one row per CDR3 protein. The profile shows fewer than 200,000 distinct CDR3 sequences, roughly 22% of them singletons. Antigen specificity for these receptors is unknown. The sequencing here drew on CD8+ T cells from cultured PBMCs, taken from culture after CMV antigen stimulation. These receptors were collected from a human donor in good health (CMV status not recorded). Some clones in this sample may be carry-over from other donors' samples. Both conserved end residues are part of each CDR3. Each record gives: CDR3 protein, CDR3 DNA, J gene, D gene, clone size, V gene. D genes are given only for firm matches. Expanded clones are given a class, and other clones once, few, many or no size at all.

CASSFREVAGEFQETQYF,TGTGCCAGCAGCTTCCGAGAGGTAGCGGGGGAATTCCAAGAGACCCAGTACTTC,TRBJ2-5,TRBD2,NA,TRBV11-2
CASTYTDLYQPQHF,TGTGCCAGCACCTATACAGACCTATATCAGCCCCAGCATTTT,TRBJ1-5,NA,NA,TRBV6-6
CASSYSAGPNSPLHF,TGTGCCAGCAGTTACTCGGCCGGGCCAAATTCACCCCTCCACTTT,TRBJ1-6,NA,NA,TRBV6-8
CAIRGVSSYEQYF,TGTGCCATCCGAGGGGTAAGCTCCTACGAGCAGTACTTC,TRBJ2-7,NA,few,TRBV28
CASSLVGGAPTYEQYF,TGTGCCAGCAGCTTAGTCGGGGGGGCCCCAACCTACGAGCAGTACTTC,TRBJ2-7,TRBD2,NA,TRBV11-2
CASIRGGYSGNTIYF,TGTGCCAGCATCCGCGGGGGGTACTCTGGAAACACCATATATTTT,TRBJ1-3,NA,few,TRBV12-3/TRBV12-4
CASSFDSSQETQYF,TGTGCCAGCAGTTTTGACAGTTCCCAAGAGACCCAGTACTTC,TRBJ2-5,NA,few,TRBV27
CASSLAPNQFF,TGTGCCAGCAGCCTCGCCCCCAACCAGTTCTTC,TRBJ2-1,NA,NA,TRBV7-2
CASSSPRGGAGNEQFF,TGTGCCAGCAGCTCCCCCCGGGGGGGGGCAGGGAATGAGCAGTTCTTC,TRBJ2-1,TRBD2,NA,TRBV7-3
CASSSGEKLFF,TGTGCCAGCAGCTCAGGTGAAAAACTGTTTTTT,TRBJ1-4,NA,few,TRBV7-6
CASSPLASDTQYF,TGTGCCAGCAGCCCGTTAGCCTCAGATACGCAGTATTTT,TRBJ2-3,NA,few,TRBV7-2
CASSIPSTDTQYF,TGTGCCAGCAGCATACCCTCCACAGATACGCAGTATTTT,TRBJ2-3,NA,NA,TRBV5-6
CASSFHGLREQYF,TGTGCCAGCAGCTTTCATGGGCTTCGCGAGCAGTACTTC,TRBJ2-7,NA,NA,TRBV7-6
CASSPFRLLGQPQHF,TGTGCCAGCAGCCCCTTCCGTCTTTTGGGACAGCCCCAGCATTTT,TRBJ1-5,NA,few,TRBV7-2
CASYTLRTEAFF,TGTGCCAGCTACACCCTGAGGACTGAAGCTTTCTTT,TRBJ1-1,NA,NA,TRBV6-4